These T cell receptor beta chains were read from a single sample in a study of CD8 T cells in Susac syndrome. TCRdb itself ran the immunoSEQ multiplex PCR reads through MiXCR, one entry per CDR3 protein. The table has 130,000 or so distinct CDR3 sequences, 80% to 85% seen once. Sequencing was done on a sample of CD8+ T cells from PBMCs. These receptors were collected from a human donor with multiple sclerosis. CDR3s include the opening cysteine and the closing phenylalanine or tryptophan.

j_call: TRBJ2-1; v_call: TRBV6-5; cdr3_aa: CASSPGTSIEQFF
j_call: TRBJ1-2; v_call: TRBV12-3/TRBV12-4; cdr3_aa: CASTPTTGTGGFHGYTF
j_call: TRBJ1-1; v_call: TRBV25-1; cdr3_aa: CASSESIVTEAFF
j_call: TRBJ2-1; v_call: TRBV27; cdr3_aa: CASSLRGGPNEQFF
j_call: TRBJ1-1; v_call: TRBV5-1; cdr3_aa: CASSLVQGNTEAFF
j_call: TRBJ2-1; v_call: TRBV7-9; cdr3_aa: CARVEDQGNEQFF
j_call: TRBJ1-5; v_call: TRBV6-5; cdr3_aa: CASSSGFNQPQHF
j_call: TRBJ2-1; v_call: TRBV4-1; cdr3_aa: CASSQEAGFRNEQFF
j_call: TRBJ2-1; v_call: TRBV19; cdr3_aa: CASSRGGRGVGEQFF
j_call: TRBJ1-2; v_call: TRBV25-1; cdr3_aa: CASSGYLRQGRSGYGYTF